Below, 11 T cell receptor beta chains from the same sample are listed, as sequenced in a study of a mutant IDH1 vaccine in newly diagnosed glioma. Indicated time point: week 5, during vaccination. The vaccine gave 300 ug of a 20-mer mutant IDH1 peptide subcutaneously per dose. Their specific antigens are unknown. Repertoires were generated with immunoSEQ multiplex PCR, while TCRdb's copy carries only in-frame clones and drops some. Counted here are about 28,000 clones, 70% to 90% occurring once; the ten biggest clones make up around 20%. Sequences were derived from PBMCs, sampled from a glioma patient whose treatment included an IDH1 peptide vaccine. These receptors came from a man aged 18 to 30 with glioma.

This chain uses TRBV9 with TRBJ1-2, with D possibly matching TRBD1 (6 bases). The V end lost 4 bases, the J end lost 5 bases, and 12 bases lay between the germline ends. CDR1 is SGDLS and CDR2 is YYNGEE in the germline V gene. This CDR3 comprises 13 residues. The CDR3 bases are TGTGCCAGCAGCTCTAGCGGACAGTATGGCTACACCTTC. Translated: CASSSSGQYGYTF.

The J gene is TRBJ2-5, the V gene TRBV9; the D gene is possibly TRBD1 (5 bases). The V end was cut by 0 bases, the J end by 1 base, with 13 bases between. The germline gives CDR1 SGDLS, CDR2 YYNGEE. CDR3 length equals 16 residues. This CDR3 reads CASSVGQGPGQETQYF. In DNA, the CDR3 is TGTGCCAGCAGCGTAGGGCAGGGTCCTGGCCAAGAGACCCAGTACTTC.

The rearrangement joins TRBV29-1 to TRBJ2-2; D not certain. The CDR3 covers 12 residues. Germline lookup yields CDR1 SQVTM and CDR2 ANQGSEA. V was cut by 6 bases and J by 3 bases, with 8 bases left in between. CDR3 amino acids: CSVDGDTGELFF. The CDR3 DNA is TGCAGCGTGGATGGGGACACCGGGGAGCTGTTTTTT.

The chain couples TRBV7-9 to TRBJ2-1; 10 nucleotides line up with TRBD2. The CDR3 loop spans 15 amino acids. J lost 7 bases, V lost 5 bases, and 8 bases had no gene match. Germline V gene lookup returns CDR1 SEHNR and CDR2 FQNEAQ (reference sequence). The CDR3: CASSLLAGVMNEQFF. In DNA form, the CDR3 reads TGTGCCAGCAGCCTTCTAGCGGGAGTAATGAATGAGCAGTTCTTC.

The rearrangement uses TRBV12-5 and TRBJ1-1; 8 bases are shared with TRBD1. The CDR3 is 15 amino acids. Germline CDR1 and CDR2: LGHNT and FRNRAP. J lost 3 bases, V lost 3 bases, and 6 bases had no gene match. CDR3 region: CASGFSHRGDTEAFF. The DNA of the CDR3 is TGTGCTAGTGGTTTCTCCCACAGGGGGGACACTGAAGCTTTCTTT.

V gene TRBV7-2 combines with J gene TRBJ2-7; 8 bases map to TRBD2. Germline-derived CDR1 and CDR2 are SGHTA and FQGNSA. The CDR3 extends over 13 amino acids. V was pared by 5 bases and J by 5 bases, with 5 bases of the junction left unmatched. CDR3 DNA: TGTGCCAGCAGCATAGTTAGCGGGAACGAGCAGTACTTC. Protein: CASSIVSGNEQYF.

The CDR3 reads CSAIAWGLGTKGYNEQFF. Here the CDR3 DNA reads TGCAGCGCAATTGCGTGGGGGCTCGGGACGAAAGGGTACAATGAGCAGTTCTTC. This sequence joins TRBV29-1 and TRBJ2-1; D might be TRBD1 (6 bases). In germline, CDR1 is SQVTM, CDR2 ANQGSEA. The CDR3 has 18 residues. The V end was cut by 7 bases, the J end by 4 bases, with 29 bases between.

CDR3 DNA: TGCAGCGTTATGGACGGAAGCAATCAGCCCCAGCATTTT. As protein: CSVMDGSNQPQHF. V is TRBV29-1 and J is TRBJ1-5, with D hard to call. Germline V gene sequence: CDR1 SQVTM, CDR2 ANQGSEA. The CDR3 sequence is 13 residues long. Trimming removed 5 bases from V and 1 base from J, with 9 bases in between. Variable domain in full (rest from reference TRBV29-1 and TRBJ1-5): SAVISQKPSRDICQRGTSLTIQCQVDSQVTMMFWYRQQPGQSLTLIATANQGSEATYESGFVIDKFPISRPNLTFSTLTVSNMSPEDSSIYLCSVMDGSNQPQHFGDGTRLSIL.

In its sample, this clone was seen once. This sequence joins TRBV6-5 and TRBJ2-6, with 8 bases aligning to TRBD1. Trimming removed 2 bases from V and 5 bases from J; junction bases left unmatched: 2. Germline lookup yields CDR1 MNHEY and CDR2 SVGAGI. The CDR3 totals 15 residues. Here the CDR3 DNA reads TGTGCCAGCAGTTACGACAGGGGACGGGCCAACGTCCTGACTTTC. It is translated as CASSYDRGRANVLTF.

The gene calls are TRBV4-3 and TRBJ1-2, with 9 bases that match TRBD1. The CDR3 has 15 amino acids. V lost 0 bases and J lost 5; bases outside the gene matches: 4. Germline-derived CDR1 and CDR2 are LGHNA and YSLEER. This CDR3 is CASSQERDRAYGYTF. CDR3 in DNA: TGCGCCAGCAGCCAAGAAAGGGACAGGGCTTATGGCTACACCTTC.

The J gene is TRBJ2-1, the V gene TRBV5-1; D is perhaps TRBD2 (5 bases). The CDR3 is 12 residues long. The V gene's germline CDR1 is SGHRS and CDR2 YFSETQ. The V end lost 0 bases, the J end lost 8 bases, and 6 bases lay between the germline ends. The CDR3 protein is CASSLAGDEQFF. In DNA, the CDR3 is TGCGCCAGCAGCTTGGCCGGGGATGAGCAGTTCTTC.